This T cell receptor beta chain was captured by sequencing in a study of T cells in Graves' hyperthyroidism and ophthalmopathy. From germline, CDR1 is ENHRY and CDR2 SYGVKD. CDR3 size: 15 residues. Losses at the gene ends were 5 bases for V and 1 base for J; bases not matched to a gene: 6. This clonotype was seen only a few times. Its target is unknown. Template material for amplifying TCR beta CDR3 regions consisted of RNA transcripts. When the TCR CDR3 underwent first-round RT-PCR, the HTBI primer set was used. Using its own MiXCR run on the multiplex PCR reads, TCRdb lists one record per CDR3 protein. The sample has hundreds of thousands of distinct CDR3 sequences, under 60% seen once; the top ten hold just under 8.5%. Findings of the study overall: Blood also held most thyroid clonotypes expanded beyond 0.001. Separating ophthalmopathy from stable hyperthyroidism was achieved by a 13 V-J model.

The sequence was obtained from a woman under 30 with Graves' hyperthyroidism. Specimen: peripheral blood or thyroid tissue (not recorded which). The chain is built from TRBV10-3 and TRBJ1-1; 8 bases map to TRBD1. The CDR3 nucleotides are TGTGCCATCAGTCCAGGACAGGGACAGAACACTGAAGCTTTCTTT. This sequence encodes CAISPGQGQNTEAFF.